This TCR beta chain originates from a study of T-cell reconstitution after alpha-beta-depleted transplantation in children. The CDR3 is 13 residues long. The germline V and J ends were trimmed by 0 bases and 6 bases, with 7 bases remaining between them. The V gene's germline CDR1 is MGHRA and CDR2 YSYEKL. Notes on the study in general: Newly produced T cells mostly provided counts and TCRbeta diversity after one year, as hyperexpanded clones declined. Approximately two months post-transplant, alpha-beta T cells reportedly originated from several hundred expanded graft clones. It was surviving recipient T cells and thymic progenitors that gave some patients high TCRbeta diversity at day 60.

This clonotype was counted at least ten times. Its antigen remains unknown. Unique molecular identifiers were built into the TCRbeta library. TCRdb called the PCR reads again in MiXCR, with one record for every CDR3 protein. The data hold under 250,000 distinct CDR3 sequences, with 24% observed a single time. The sequencing used PBMCs, mostly from graft donor cells, collected 360 days after TCRalphabeta/CD19-depleted stem cell transplant. The TCR was taken from a female patient aged 2-9 years who had a stem cell transplant for congenital amegakaryocytic thrombocytopenia, so the T cells may come from the graft donor. The chain is built from TRBV4-1 and TRBJ2-3; D not resolved. CDR3 region: CASSQDIWDTQYF. In nucleotides, the CDR3 is TGCGCCAGCAGCCAAGATATTTGGGATACGCAGTATTTT.